This TCR beta chain derives from a study of control samples from healthy donors and cancer patients. The data were produced by immunoSEQ multiplex PCR, yet TCRdb's version contains in-frame clones alone and is incomplete. The sample shows roughly 150,000 clones, 93% of them seen only once. Germline V gene lookup returns CDR1 MDHEN and CDR2 SYDVKM. CDR3 size: 14 residues. Trimming took off 1 base at V and 2 bases at J, with 8 bases between the two ends. This clonotype was sampled from a man aged 50-60 years in good health. The sequenced material came from blood. The V gene is TRBV28, the J gene TRBJ1-2; no clear D. This chain's CDR3 is CASSLFPRNYGYTF. The CDR3 coding sequence is TGTGCCAGCAGTTTATTTCCGAGAAACTATGGCTACACCTTC.